A single sample is the source of the 21 T cell receptor beta chains below, sequenced in a study of metastatic and nonmetastatic thyroid tumors. TCRdb re-analyzed the PCR reads through MiXCR. The sample holds about 20,000 clones; around 30% are singletons and the top ten take roughly a sixth. Thyroid surgery took place with no prior treatment in any patient. Input material: tumor tissue. These TCRs come from a female donor with papillary thyroid cancer or a benign thyroid nodule (not recorded which). Some clones in this sample may be carry-over from other donors' samples.

This sequence joins TRBV4-1 and TRBJ2-2; D unclear. The V gene's germline CDR1 is MGHRA and CDR2 YSYEKL. This CDR3 comprises 14 residues. V shed 3 bases and J shed 0 bases, with 5 bases lying between them. CDR3 amino acids: CASSQNTNTGELFF. CDR3 DNA sequence: TGCGCCAGCAGCCAGAACACGAACACCGGGGAGCTGTTTTTT.

CDR3 sequence: CASSPSWGQGSTEAFF. The CDR3 region has the DNA TGTGCCAGCAGTCCAAGTTGGGGACAGGGGAGCACTGAAGCTTTCTTT. J is TRBJ1-1 and V is TRBV27; 10 bases match TRBD1. With 5 bases clipped from V and 4 bases from J, the junction kept 10 bases outside the gene matches. The CDR3 has 16 amino acids. Per the germline V gene, CDR1 is MNHEY and CDR2 is SMNVEV (reference sequence).

The chain employs TRBV28 and TRBJ2-2, with D perhaps matching TRBD1 (6 bases). V lost 7 bases to trimming and J lost 0 bases, with 18 bases between them. CDR1 is MDHEN and CDR2 is SYDVKM in the germline V gene. This CDR3 is built from 17 residues. In DNA, the CDR3 is TGTGCCAGCACCTTAAAATCGGGACACCCGAACACCGGGGAGCTGTTTTTT. It encodes CASTLKSGHPNTGELFF.

This clone has a count of ten or more. This sequence joins TRBV2 and TRBJ2-2; a weak D match, TRBD2 (5 bases). The CDR3 is 14 amino acids. The V gene lost 7 bases and the J gene lost 5 bases, with 14 bases spanning the gap. Germline CDR1 is SNHLY and CDR2 is FYNNEI. This CDR3 reads CASKGRRGTGELFF. DNA for the CDR3: TGTGCCAGCAAAGGACGGAGAGGGACCGGGGAGCTGTTTTTT.

The chain joins TRBV6-1 to TRBJ2-7; 11 bases align to TRBD1. CDR1 and CDR2 from the germline V gene are MNHNS and SASEGT. V was pared by 9 bases and J by 6 bases, with 10 bases of the junction left unmatched. This CDR3 comprises 14 residues. CDR3 nucleotides: TGTGCCAGTGACGGGACAGGGGGGAACTTCGAGCAGTACTTC. It codes for CASDGTGGNFEQYF.

In its sample, this clone was seen a few times. The V and J genes are TRBV6-1 and TRBJ1-6; TRBD1 matches 8 bases. CDR1 is MNHNS and CDR2 is SASEGT in the germline V gene. V lost 5 bases, J lost 7 bases, and 4 bases stayed unmatched. The CDR3 contains 14 residues. This CDR3 is CASSRTGPNSPLHF. As DNA, the CDR3 is TGTGCCAGCAGTAGGACAGGGCCAAATTCACCCCTCCACTTT.

A single count supports this clone. V and J are TRBV5-4 and TRBJ2-5, with a weak D call TRBD2 (7 bases). Germline V gene data show CDR1 as SGHNT and CDR2 as YYREEE (reference sequence). V shed 5 bases and J shed 5 bases, with 16 bases lying between them. The CDR3 totals 14 residues. Here the CDR3 DNA reads TGTGCCAGCAGGTTAGTGGGAGGGGGGGAGACCCAGTACTTC. It specifies CASRLVGGGETQYF.

V gene TRBV2 combines with J gene TRBJ2-2, with D possibly being TRBD2 (5 bases). The CDR3 length is 14 residues. Germline CDR1 SNHLY, CDR2 FYNNEI. The germline V and J ends were trimmed by 5 bases and 6 bases, with 13 bases remaining between them. CDR3 protein: CASSLTIGAGELFF. The CDR3 DNA follows: TGTGCCAGCAGTCTGACTATCGGGGCCGGGGAGCTGTTTTTT.

This chain connects TRBV20-1 to TRBJ1-6; D is perhaps TRBD1 (5 bases). V was clipped by 6 bases and J by 10 bases, with 19 bases between them. The CDR3 covers 14 residues. Germline assignment: CDR1 DFQATT and CDR2 SNEGSKA (reference sequence). The CDR3 spells CSATTMNPGSPLHF. CDR3 DNA sequence: TGCAGTGCGACAACAATGAACCCAGGGTCACCCCTCCACTTT.

This clone was counted ten times or more. V gene TRBV2 combines with J gene TRBJ1-4, with 7 bases aligning to TRBD1. With 3 bases clipped from V and 5 bases from J, the junction kept 6 bases outside the gene matches. The germline V gene encodes CDR1 SNHLY and CDR2 FYNNEI. CDR3 size: 15 residues. This CDR3 reads CASSDRQGANEKLFF. In nucleotides, the CDR3 is TGTGCCAGCAGTGACCGACAGGGTGCGAATGAAAAACTGTTTTTT.

J is TRBJ2-7 and V is TRBV20-1; no reliable D call. CDR3 length: 11 amino acids. Per the germline V gene, CDR1 is DFQATT and CDR2 is SNEGSKA (reference sequence). V lost 5 bases to trimming and J lost 5 bases, with 10 bases between them. CDR3 residues: CSALQAHEQYF. In nucleotides, the CDR3 is TGCAGTGCTCTTCAGGCCCACGAGCAGTACTTC.

This clone showed up just a few times. V usage is TRBV28 and J usage is TRBJ2-7, with a possible D match to TRBD1 (6 bases). Trimming shortened V by 4 bases and J by 0 bases, and 19 bases separated the two germline ends. The CDR3 is made up of 17 amino acids. Germline V gives CDR1 MDHEN, CDR2 SYDVKM. The CDR3 sequence is CASSSYTGDTSSYEQYF. CDR3 nucleotide sequence: TGTGCCAGCAGTTCCTATACCGGGGACACGAGCTCCTACGAGCAGTACTTC.

The chain has TRBV11-3 and TRBJ2-2; 7 nucleotides align to TRBD2. The V segment lost 0 bases and the J segment 5 bases; nucleotides outside the gene matches: 0. Germline lookup yields CDR1 SGHNT and CDR2 YENEEA. This CDR3 region has 14 residues. DNA for the CDR3: TGTGCCAGCAGCTTAGAAGCGGGGACCGGGGAGCTGTTTTTT. It translates to CASSLEAGTGELFF.

This clone was counted many times. V usage is TRBV6-1 and J usage is TRBJ2-1, with D possibly TRBD2 on 5 matching bases. The ends were cut back, 7 bases at V and 0 bases at J, with 13 bases in the middle. The CDR3 totals 15 residues. CDR1 and CDR2 from the germline V gene are MNHNS and SASEGT. Here the CDR3 reads CASTGVLSSYNEQFF. The CDR3 nucleotides are TGTGCCAGCACCGGGGTCCTGAGCTCCTACAATGAGCAGTTCTTC.

This clone was counted a few times. The rearrangement uses TRBV2 and TRBJ2-3, with D perhaps matching TRBD1 or TRBD2 (6 bases each). V lost 10 bases, J lost 0 bases, and 14 bases lay in between. The CDR3 consists of 14 residues. CDR1 SNHLY and CDR2 FYNNEI come from the germline V gene. The CDR3 reads CAIRPGASTDTQYF. The CDR3 coding sequence is TGTGCCATTAGACCGGGGGCAAGCACAGATACGCAGTATTTT.

In its sample, this clone was seen many times. The V gene is TRBV3-1, the J gene TRBJ2-1; 12 nucleotides agree with TRBD2. V trimming: 1 base; J trimming: 8 bases; junction bases outside the gene matches: 9. CDR3 length: 17 residues. Germline V gene sequence: CDR1 LGHDT, CDR2 YNNKEL (reference sequence). CDR3 sequence reads: CASSQGGGLAGGYEQFF. Here the CDR3 DNA reads TGTGCCAGCAGCCAAGGAGGGGGCCTAGCGGGAGGGTATGAGCAGTTCTTC.

This clone was counted at least ten times. The CDR3 DNA sequence: TGCGCCAGCAGCCAAATAGGACAGCCTCCTAAGAGCTACACCTTC. This sequence encodes CASSQIGQPPKSYTF. This chain joins TRBV4-1 and TRBJ1-2; tentatively, D is TRBD1 (6 bases). CDR1 MGHRA and CDR2 YSYEKL come from the germline V gene. The CDR3 has 15 amino acids. Between the trimmed V and J ends, which lost 2 bases and 9 bases, there was a span of 19 bases.

The sample holds a few counts of this clone. The chain recombines TRBV11-2 with TRBJ1-1; D gene ambiguous. Germline CDR1 reads SGHAT; CDR2 reads FQNNGV. The CDR3 sequence is 13 residues long. Trimming left V 1 base short and J 0 bases short, with 3 bases between. DNA for the CDR3: TGTGCCAGCAGCTTAGGGATGAACACTGAAGCTTTCTTT. Translated, it gives CASSLGMNTEAFF.

V usage is TRBV27 and J usage is TRBJ2-1; tentatively, D is TRBD2 (7 bases). CDR3 length: 15 residues. Deletions cut 5 bases from V and 5 bases from J, with 16 bases between. The germline V gene has CDR1 MNHEY and CDR2 SMNVEV (reference sequence). CDR3 sequence reads: CASSPRLAGDNEQFF. The CDR3 DNA follows: TGTGCCAGCAGTCCTAGACTAGCAGGGGACAATGAGCAGTTCTTC.

In its sample, this clone is medium-sized. The V call is TRBV30, the J call TRBJ1-5; D unresolved. Germline loops: CDR1 GTSNPN, CDR2 SVGIG (reference sequence). V was shortened by 0 bases and J by 2 bases, with 8 bases between the two germline ends. The CDR3 is 14 amino acids. Written as DNA, the CDR3 is TGTGCCTGGAGTGTAGGGCAGGGCAATCAGCCCCAGCATTTT. It translates to CAWSVGQGNQPQHF.

The chain joins TRBV30 to TRBJ1-2, with no clear D. This CDR3 comprises 12 residues. V was clipped by 0 bases and J by 7 bases, with 9 bases between them. Germline V gives CDR1 GTSNPN, CDR2 SVGIG (reference sequence). Here the CDR3 reads CAWSVRLGGYTF. The CDR3 bases are TGTGCCTGGAGTGTACGACTTGGTGGCTACACCTTC.